The TCR beta chain under discussion was sequenced for a study of cytomegalovirus exposure and HLA in healthy donors (dated by TCRdb to the late 2010s). Study-level background: According to an earlier analysis of 587 of the donors, roughly 180 million T cells yielded 117 million unique TCR beta sequences and about 300 Gb of sequence data. A later genetic analysis used genome-wide SNP genotypes for about 55% of the 666 donors, treating that subset as a discovery cohort. A separate validation cohort of roughly 130 different subjects was used in addition to the approximately 700-subject first cohort. The study used immunosequencing to profile the T cell repertoires of several hundred subjects and linked those repertoires to cytomegalovirus serostatus. A later analysis re-analyzed previously published TCR beta repertoires from 500 to 700 donors and added high-resolution HLA genotyping to study TCR occurrence patterns. HLA typing covered class I and class II loci at four-digit resolution. All discovery cohort repertoires had been generated on a single sequencing platform. Rather than using new phenotypic data, the later analysis identified candidate immune exposures from TCR beta sequences and from how often those sequences occurred across donors. To predict cytomegalovirus infection status, the study brought together high-throughput TCR immunosequencing, statistical association of individual TCRs with disease status, and machine learning. Several DR-DQ haplotypes were handled as single units for association and clustering, since linkage in the cohort was strong. The aim of the study was to test whether cataloging public T cell receptors could identify signatures of past pathogen exposure. An early release that covered 640 HLA-typed donors contained about 300 gigabases of sequencing data and roughly 84 million unique TCR sequences. On average, approximately 250,000 unique TCR beta nucleotide sequences were sequenced per donor among 398 genotyped donors of the cohort, with roughly a sixth of those sequences being non-productive. An earlier analysis of 500 to 750 of the donors applied high-throughput TCR beta sequencing to assess whether each TCR beta V gene segment acted as functional or pseudogenic. Of the 350 to 450 genotyped donors, approximately 83% fell in the genetic ancestry cluster associated with self-reported Caucasian donors. Donor age, sex, ethnicity and CMV serostatus were compiled alongside the repertoire data. The number of typed donors differed by locus: 629-630 for A, B, C, DRB1 and DQB1; approximately 530 for DQA1; some 610 for DPA1; and about 450 for DPB1.

In total, about 650 healthy bone marrow donors made up the cohort. All cohort members were sampled while nominally healthy, although unrecorded immune exposures were likely present. The donor tested CMV seronegative and was one of the 352 seronegative cohort members. A peripheral blood sample was provided by each donor, and peripheral blood mononuclear cells were used for TCR beta sequencing. Genomic DNA extraction from the blood cell samples was performed with the Qiagen DNeasy Blood Extraction Kit. Library generation was performed with the immunoSEQ multiplex PCR assay. For the multiplex PCR, a mixture combining 60 forward primers for TCR Vbeta segments and 13 reverse primers for TCR Jbeta segments was used. Amplification of the CDR3 region of rearranged TCR beta genes was performed with a multiplex PCR assay on genomic DNA. The Illumina HiSeq System was used to sequence the amplified TCR beta libraries as 87-base-pair reads. The source study handled its data this way. A later analysis counted 65 million to 90 million unique TCR beta chains across the approximately 700 repertoires, and 10 million to 11 million of these chains were shared by at least two donors. To remove PCR and sequencing errors, raw reads were error-corrected and collapsed into unique sequences using a nearest-neighbor algorithm that merged closely related sequences. CDR3 sequences were aligned to IMGT reference sequences to assign V, D and J gene segments. Each retained sequence needed at least a six-nucleotide match to both a V gene segment and a J gene segment. A rearrangement was called productive if the CDR3 had no stop codons and remained in frame with V and J, and every other rearrangement was called non-productive. Following IMGT convention, CDR3 was defined as the stretch from the second conserved V-encoded cysteine up to the conserved J-encoded phenylalanine. The earlier analysis of about 610 of the donors excluded any sequence lacking an unambiguous match to a single V gene segment. An earlier analysis of some 610 of the donors called V segments functional above 56.7% productive rearrangements and segregating when the between-donor standard deviation exceeded 5%. A statistical classification framework was built to diagnose cytomegalovirus status from the catalog of TCR beta chain sequences. V and J gene assignment, in a later analysis, came from comparing TCR nucleotide sequences with IMGT/GENE-DB human TR gene sequences. The TCRdist pipeline was used in a later analysis to assign CDR3 sequences and most-parsimonious VDJ recombination scenarios. In a later analysis, each TCR beta chain was defined by its CDR3 amino acid sequence together with its V-gene family, and reads without a unique V-gene family were excluded. A later analysis removed 500 to 600 highly shared, low-generation-probability nucleotide sequences to deal with suspected cross-contamination and a sequencing artifact. A later analysis calculated a clonal expansion index for each public chain from normalized within-repertoire ranks of inferred template counts. In a later analysis, generation probabilities were computed with a VDJ recombination model fitted to out-of-frame rearrangements, and the resulting probabilities were checked against IGoR. A later analysis scored TCR-TCR, TCR-HLA and TCR-CMV co-occurrence with hypergeometric tests, applying a repertoire-size bias correction to TCR pairs. In a later analysis, false discovery rates were estimated by permuting HLA or CMV assignments 20 times. In a later analysis, co-occurring TCRs were grouped using DBSCAN, with TCRdist sequence similarity added in when clustering inside HLA-allele-positive subsets. Repertoires with fewer than 30,000 or more than 120,000 public chains were left out of co-occurrence clustering, as were roughly five repertoires with anomalous nucleotide sharing. As stored in TCRdb, this immuneACCESS dataset retains in-frame rearrangements with V and J assigned. A fraction of the clones does not appear; measured against another copy, unresolved V genes explain less than half of the discrepancy, and the remainder lacks a known reason. That table gives V, J and clone size, and the DNA gave D and trimming. The sample profile shows some 130,000 clones; roughly three quarters of them were found once. The ten largest make up around 0.99% of the sample.

CDR1 and CDR2 (SEHNR, FQNEAQ) derive from the germline V gene (reference sequence). The CDR3 contains 13 residues, cysteine and phenylalanine counted. Only the CDR3 DNA stays, 39 bases, in frame from base 1. The paper's findings and limits, for the study overall: The authors suggested that the approach could potentially be generalized to other disease states and immunological phenotypes. Sequencing depth was assumed to be roughly uniform across donors in the presence/absence analyses, though that assumption may not hold. In vitro tests confirmed that three of the cytomegalovirus-associated TCR beta chains recognize cytomegalovirus antigens. Most CMV-associated TCR beta chains appeared to be HLA-restricted in a later analysis, and the HLA associations seemed to be driven largely by CMV exposure. Correlated functional status among segregating V segments might reflect linkage disequilibrium, but an unknown experimental factor could not be ruled out. Because counts were too low, seventeen rarely observed V segments, including chromosome 9 orphons, were left out of the earlier analysis of some 640 of the donors. A later analysis found that HLA-associated TCR beta chains were more clonally expanded and had lower generation probabilities than equally common non-associated chains. When HLA alleles, especially DR and DQ, strongly co-occurred, TCR associations were difficult to assign to individual alleles. Several of the top co-occurrence clusters appeared to be linked to parvovirus B19, influenza, CMV and Epstein-Barr virus, according to a later analysis. A cluster of highly shared sequence variants was judged likely to represent a technical artifact of the sequencing pipeline. Cytomegalovirus status was reported to be diagnosed by the classifier with high specificity and sensitivity in both the original and validation cohorts. In a later analysis, the rate of TCR association differed among HLA loci, with DRB1 alleles having the most associated TCRs and HLA-C alleles having the fewest. While some public TCRs were present in many individuals, most TCR sequences turned up only very rarely across donors. Only TCR beta chains were sequenced in this cohort, and the absence of alpha or paired-chain data limited detectable features. In an earlier analysis of some 500 of the donors, most TCR beta V segments appeared in productive rearrangements about 87% or about 30% of the time, broadly matching IMGT annotations. The study gave a list of 150 to 200 TCR beta chains associated with cytomegalovirus. Because HLA typing was unavailable for some donors at each locus, only the typed subset was used in association tests. An association between a missense DCLRE1C variant and V-gene and J-gene trimming of TCR beta chains was found in a later genetic analysis and replicated in an independent cohort. A further reported finding was that TCR beta sequences accurately predicted the HLA-A and HLA-B alleles for most subjects in the first cohort. Immune exposure information for the cohort was limited to CMV serostatus. Some IMGT-functional V segments, including TRBV6-2 and TRBV6-3, could not be distinguished by the 87-base-pair reads and were therefore excluded. According to a later genetic analysis, donors in an Asian-associated ancestry cluster had fewer N-insertions in productive TCRs than the approximately 700-donor mean. At a false discovery rate of 0.05, a later analysis linked around 17,000 TCR beta sequences to specific HLA alleles.

As for this clone: What this receptor recognizes is not known. Per-nucleotide qualities are absent, and no much larger clonotype sits a single base away.

The V gene is TRBV7-9 and the J gene is TRBJ2-5, and 8 junction bases match TRBD2. The end of the DNA is better explained by TRBJ2-7, so the J call may be wrong. The sample taken for sequencing was PBMCs. The receptor was isolated from a male donor in good health and CMV-seronegative. CDR3 sequence: CASSLGGGYEQYF. The nucleotide sequence reads as follows: TGTGCCAGCAGCCTCGGCGGGGGGTACGAGCAGTACTTC.